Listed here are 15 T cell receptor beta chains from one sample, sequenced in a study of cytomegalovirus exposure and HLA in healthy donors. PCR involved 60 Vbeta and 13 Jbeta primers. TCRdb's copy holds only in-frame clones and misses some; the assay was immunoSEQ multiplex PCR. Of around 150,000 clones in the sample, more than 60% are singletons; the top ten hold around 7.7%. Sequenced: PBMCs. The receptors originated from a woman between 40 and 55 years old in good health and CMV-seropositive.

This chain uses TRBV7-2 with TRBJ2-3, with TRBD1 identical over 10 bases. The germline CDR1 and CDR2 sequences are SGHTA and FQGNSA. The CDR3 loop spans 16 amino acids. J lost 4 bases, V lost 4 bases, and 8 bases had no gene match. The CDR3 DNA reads TGTGCCAGCAGCTCGTCCTGGACAGGGGGGGCAGATACGCAGTATTTT. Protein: CASSSSWTGGADTQYF.

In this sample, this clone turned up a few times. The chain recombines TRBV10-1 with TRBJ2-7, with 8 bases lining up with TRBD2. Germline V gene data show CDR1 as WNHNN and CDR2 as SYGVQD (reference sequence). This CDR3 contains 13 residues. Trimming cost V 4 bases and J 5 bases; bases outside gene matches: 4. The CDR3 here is CASSGTSNDEQYF. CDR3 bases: TGCGCCAGCAGTGGGACTAGCAACGACGAGCAGTACTTC.

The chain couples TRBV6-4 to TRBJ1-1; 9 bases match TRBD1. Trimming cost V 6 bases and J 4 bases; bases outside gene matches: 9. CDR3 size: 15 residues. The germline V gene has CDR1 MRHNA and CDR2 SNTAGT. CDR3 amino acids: CASREQGAGGTEAFF. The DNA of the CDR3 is TGTGCCAGCAGAGAACAGGGGGCAGGGGGCACTGAAGCTTTCTTT.

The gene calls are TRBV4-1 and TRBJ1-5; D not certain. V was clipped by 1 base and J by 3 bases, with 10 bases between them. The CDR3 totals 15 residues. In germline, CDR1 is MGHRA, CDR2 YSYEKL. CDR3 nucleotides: TGCGCCAGCAGCCAAGTTTGGCACCCCAATCAGCCCCAGCATTTT. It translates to CASSQVWHPNQPQHF.

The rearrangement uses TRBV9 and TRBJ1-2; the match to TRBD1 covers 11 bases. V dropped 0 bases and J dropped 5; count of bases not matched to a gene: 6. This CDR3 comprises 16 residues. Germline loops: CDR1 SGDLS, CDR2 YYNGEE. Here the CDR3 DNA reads TGTGCCAGCAGCGTAGACTGGGACAGGGGGAAATATGGCTACACCTTC. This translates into CASSVDWDRGKYGYTF.

DNA for the CDR3: TGCGCCAGCAGCAGGGGACAGGGGGACACTGAAGCTTTCTTT. Residues: CASSRGQGDTEAFF. The chain recombines TRBV5-1 with TRBJ1-1; the match to TRBD1 covers 11 bases. Losses at the gene ends were 4 bases for V and 3 bases for J; bases not matched to a gene: 2. The V gene's germline CDR1 is SGHRS and CDR2 YFSETQ. CDR3 length equals 14 residues.

CDR3 protein: CASSYLGPASEQYF. CDR3 bases: TGTGCCAGCAGCTATCTCGGCCCAGCTAGCGAGCAGTACTTC. This sequence joins TRBV7-3 and TRBJ2-7; D is uncertain. This CDR3 is built from 14 residues. CDR1 SGHTA and CDR2 FQGTGA come from the germline V gene. Trimming removed 4 bases from V and 6 bases from J, with 16 bases in between.

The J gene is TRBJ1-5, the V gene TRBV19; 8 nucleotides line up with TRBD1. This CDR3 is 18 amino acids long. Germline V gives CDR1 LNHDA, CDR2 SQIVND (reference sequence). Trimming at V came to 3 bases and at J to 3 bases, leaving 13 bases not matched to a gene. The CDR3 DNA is TGTGCCAGTAGTATGGGGGTCGAGACAGGGGCCCACAATCAGCCCCAGCATTTT. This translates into CASSMGVETGAHNQPQHF.

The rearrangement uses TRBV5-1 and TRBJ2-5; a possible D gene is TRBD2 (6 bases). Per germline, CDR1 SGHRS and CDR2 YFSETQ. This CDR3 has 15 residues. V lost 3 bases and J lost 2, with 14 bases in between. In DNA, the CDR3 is TGCGCCAGCAGCTCACTGGGACTCACGCAAGAGACCCAGTACTTC. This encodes CASSSLGLTQETQYF.

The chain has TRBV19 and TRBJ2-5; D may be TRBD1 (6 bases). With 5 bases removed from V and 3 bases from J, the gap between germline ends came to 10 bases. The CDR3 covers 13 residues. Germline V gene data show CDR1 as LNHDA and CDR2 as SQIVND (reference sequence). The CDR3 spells CASSLTGEETQYF. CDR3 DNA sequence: TGTGCCAGTAGTTTGACAGGAGAAGAGACCCAGTACTTC.

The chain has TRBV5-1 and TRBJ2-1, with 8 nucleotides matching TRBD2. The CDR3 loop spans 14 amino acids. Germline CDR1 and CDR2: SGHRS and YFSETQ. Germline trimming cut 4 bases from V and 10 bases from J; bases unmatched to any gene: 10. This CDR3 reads CASSRGLAIGEQFF. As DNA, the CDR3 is TGCGCCAGCAGCCGCGGACTAGCCATAGGGGAGCAGTTCTTC.

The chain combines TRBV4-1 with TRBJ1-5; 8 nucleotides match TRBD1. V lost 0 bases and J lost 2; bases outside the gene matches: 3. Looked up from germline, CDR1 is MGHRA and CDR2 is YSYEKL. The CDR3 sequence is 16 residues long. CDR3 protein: CASSQDDRGRNQPQHF. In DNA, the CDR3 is TGCGCCAGCAGCCAAGACGACAGGGGTCGCAATCAGCCCCAGCATTTT.

The CDR3 coding sequence is TGTGCCAGCAGTGGCCGACCGACAGGGAAATACGAGCAGTACTTC. This encodes CASSGRPTGKYEQYF. The chain joins TRBV6-4 to TRBJ2-7; 7 bases match TRBD1. Trimming cost V 4 bases and J 4 bases; bases outside gene matches: 10. The CDR3 consists of 15 residues. Germline V gene sequence: CDR1 MRHNA, CDR2 SNTAGT.

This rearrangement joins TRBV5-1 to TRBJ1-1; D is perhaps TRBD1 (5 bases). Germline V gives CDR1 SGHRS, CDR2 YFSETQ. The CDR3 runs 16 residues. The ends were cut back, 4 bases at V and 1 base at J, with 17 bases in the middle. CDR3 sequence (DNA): TGCGCCAGCAGCCAGACAGTAGGACAACCGAACACTGAAGCTTTCTTT. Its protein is CASSQTVGQPNTEAFF.

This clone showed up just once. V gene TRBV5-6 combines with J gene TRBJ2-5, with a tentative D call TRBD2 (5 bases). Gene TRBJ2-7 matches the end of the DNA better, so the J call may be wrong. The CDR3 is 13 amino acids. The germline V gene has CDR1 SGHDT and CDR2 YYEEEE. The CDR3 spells CASSLAVRYEQYF. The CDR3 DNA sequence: TGTGCCAGCAGCCTAGCCGTGCGATACGAGCAGTACTTC.